This T cell receptor (beta chain) is from a study of vaccination and CD4 T cells after COVID-19 (dated by TCRdb to the early 2020s). Turning to the overall study: Convalescent patients had a positive SARS-CoV-2 result on nasal swab PCR, and of these patients, some 10 had mild disease and one had severe disease. In the convalescent cohort there were six males and four females, among whom were two Hispanic individuals, seven Caucasians, two Asians and one multiracial person. Each participant got two doses of either the Pfizer-BioNTech BNT162b2 vaccine (n=8) or the Moderna mRNA-1273 vaccine (n=2). Post-COVID blood samples from convalescent patients were collected a median of around 100 days after diagnosis, with a range of roughly 35 to 180 days. Post-vaccine blood samples were collected a median of about 72 days after the second vaccine dose, ranging from about 13 to 241 days. The cultures were stimulated with overlapping spike peptide pools from SARS-CoV-2 and from the common cold coronaviruses HCoV-NL63, HCoV-OC43 and HCoV-229E. As controls, cultures received a CEFX viral epitope pool (the positive control), an HIV-1 Nef peptide pool (the negative control), or no peptide at all. The spike-specific CD4+ TCR repertoire was compared before and after mRNA vaccination in approximately 9 COVID-19 convalescent patients and a handful of infection-naive healthy vaccine recipients. Findings and caveats that apply to the study as a whole: Among convalescent patients, a median about 86% of the SARS-CoV-2-reactive clones seen after vaccination appeared only after vaccination, which suggests priming specific to the vaccine. The median number of SARS-CoV-2-reactive clonotypes rose from around 21 after infection to some 37 after vaccination, but the change was not significant. Of the vaccine-specific clones in convalescent patients, 304 of 307, or nearly all, reacted only to SARS-CoV-2 spike and did not cross-react with common cold coronaviruses. Relatively few convalescent patients were included in the study, and early timepoints after natural infection were not analyzed.

Sample treatment or condition, as interpreted from the label and publication: approximately 10-day PBMC culture with coronavirus spike peptide pools or control peptides (ViraFEST assay). To expand antigen-specific T cells with peptide pools and then pick out the expanded clonotypes through TCR sequencing, the study relied on the ViraFEST assay. Positive SARS-CoV-2 PCR tests in the convalescent patients dated from March to December 2020, before Alpha, Beta and Delta variants emerged in the United States. PBMCs were cultured at approximately 2.1 million per well in IMDM supplemented with roughly 5% human AB serum and 8.5 to 10 IU/ml IL-2, with about 9 ug/ml peptide pools added. Half of the culture medium was replaced with fresh IL-2-containing medium on days 3 and 7. CD4+ T cells were isolated after less than twelve days of culture through negative selection using the EasySep CD4+ T cell isolation kit. Ficoll-Paque Plus gradient centrifugation was used to isolate PBMCs from whole blood, and the isolated PBMCs were then either used fresh or cryopreserved at -140C. Culture conditions were generally each tested in triplicate wells.

Details on this clonotype: This clone's antigen is unknown. Per-base quality was not reported, and no clone a single base away is much larger than it.

The library was obtained by PCR. At the Johns Hopkins FTIC core, DNA from the cultured CD4+ T cells underwent TCR sequencing with the Oncomine TCR Beta short-read assay. The QIAamp micro DNA kit was used to extract genomic DNA from the cultured CD4+ T cells. Oncomine TCR Beta libraries from cultured CD4+ T cells were pooled with unique dual indexes and sequenced on an Illumina iSeq 100. Turning to the authors' computational methods: Non-productive sequences were removed, and CDR3s not starting with C, not ending with F or W, or shorter than 7 amino acids were discarded. Antigen-specific clonotypes were identified with the MANAFEST web application by comparing peptide-stimulated wells with reference and other culture wells. For a clone to be called positive, the clone needed an FDR below 0.05, an odds ratio above 5, and a productive frequency above 0.1% in at least two of three replicate wells. Cross-reactive clonotypes were defined as significantly expanded in both SARS-CoV-2 spike wells and at least one common cold coronavirus spike condition. Similarity between CDR3 sequences was evaluated in R version 3.6.1 using Levenshtein distances (stringdist) and unrooted phylogenetic trees (ape). The public reads were run again by TCRdb, first through fastp at Q25 and then through MiXCR, and only productive beta chains were kept. Under each unique CDR3 protein, matching rows form one entry showing the most common genes and DNA. These V and J calls derive from TCRdb rather than the authors' analysis. For this sample there are 14,000 to 15,000 distinct CDR3 sequences; around 50% appear just once. Clones ranked in the top ten supply under 10% of the sample.

Source material: CD4+ T cells from blood, cultured in vitro. This receptor was identified in a human donor who had recovered from COVID-19.

The DNA is as follows: TGTGCCACCAGTGTCCCGGGTAGGACGGAGGGCTACACCTTC. Translated, this gives CATSVPGRTEGYTF. Rearrangement joined TRBV24-1 to TRBJ1-2, with the D gene not confidently named. V loses 5 bases of germline sequence and J loses 8 bases, and the interval between the two ends is 17 bases. The germline V gene gives CDR1 as KGHDR and CDR2 as SFDVKD. The CDR3 goes from the cysteine to the phenylalanine over 14 residues. Only the CDR3 portion is preserved as DNA: 42 bases, with reading frame beginning at the first base.